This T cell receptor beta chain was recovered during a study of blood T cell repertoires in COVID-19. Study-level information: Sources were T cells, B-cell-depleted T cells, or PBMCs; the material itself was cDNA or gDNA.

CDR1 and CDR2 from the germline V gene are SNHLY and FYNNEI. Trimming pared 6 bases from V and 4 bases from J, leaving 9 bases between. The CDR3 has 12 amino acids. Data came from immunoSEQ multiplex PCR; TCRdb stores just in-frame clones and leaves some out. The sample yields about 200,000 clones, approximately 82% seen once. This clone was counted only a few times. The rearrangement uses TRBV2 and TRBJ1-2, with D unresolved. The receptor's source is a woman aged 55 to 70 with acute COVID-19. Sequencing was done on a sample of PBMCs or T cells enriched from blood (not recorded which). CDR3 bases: TGTGCCAGCAGGGAGACCTCCTATGGCTACACCTTC. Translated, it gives CASRETSYGYTF.